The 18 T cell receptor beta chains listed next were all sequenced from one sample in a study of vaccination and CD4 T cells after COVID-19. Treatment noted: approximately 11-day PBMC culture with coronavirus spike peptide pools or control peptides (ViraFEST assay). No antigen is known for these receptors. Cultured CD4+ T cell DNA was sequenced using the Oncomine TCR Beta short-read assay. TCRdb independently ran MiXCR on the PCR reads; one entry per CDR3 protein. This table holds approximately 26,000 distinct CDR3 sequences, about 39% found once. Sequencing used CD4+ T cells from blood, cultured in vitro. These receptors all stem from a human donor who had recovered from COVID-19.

In DNA, the CDR3 is TGCGCCAGCAGCCAAGTCCCAGCGGGGGGTACCAATGAGCAGTTCTTC. It specifies CASSQVPAGGTNEQFF. The chain combines TRBV4-1 with TRBJ2-1, with TRBD2 matching 9 bases. Per germline, CDR1 MGHRA and CDR2 YSYEKL. CDR3 length: 16 amino acids. The J segment lost 6 bases and the V segment lost 1 base, leaving 7 bases of the junction unmatched.

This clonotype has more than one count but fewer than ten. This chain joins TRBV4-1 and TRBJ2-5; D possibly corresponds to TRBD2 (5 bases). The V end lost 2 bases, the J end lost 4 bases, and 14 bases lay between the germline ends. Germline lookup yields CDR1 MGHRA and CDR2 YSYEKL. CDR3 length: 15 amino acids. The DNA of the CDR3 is TGCGCCAGCAGCCAATTTCATTGGAGGTCAGAGACCCAGTACTTC. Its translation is CASSQFHWRSETQYF.

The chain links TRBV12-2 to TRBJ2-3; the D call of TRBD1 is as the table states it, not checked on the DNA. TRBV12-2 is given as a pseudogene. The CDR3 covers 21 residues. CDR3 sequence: CASRLPNGGDRGPPGTDTQYF. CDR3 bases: TGTGCAAGTCGCTTACCTAACGGGGGGGACAGGGGACCACCCGGCACAGATACGCAGTATTTT.

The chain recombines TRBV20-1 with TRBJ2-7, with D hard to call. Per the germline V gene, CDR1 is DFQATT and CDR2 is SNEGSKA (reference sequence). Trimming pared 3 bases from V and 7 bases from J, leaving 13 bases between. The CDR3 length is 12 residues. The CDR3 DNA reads TGCAGTGCTAGCCAGGACCGGTGGGAGCAGTACTTC. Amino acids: CSASQDRWEQYF.

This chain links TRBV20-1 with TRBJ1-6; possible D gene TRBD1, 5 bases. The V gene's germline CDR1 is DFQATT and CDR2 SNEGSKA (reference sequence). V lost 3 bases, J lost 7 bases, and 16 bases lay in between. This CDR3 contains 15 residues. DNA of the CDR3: TGCAGTGCTAGGTGGGCAGGGTTAGGGAATTCACCCCTCCACTTT. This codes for CSARWAGLGNSPLHF.

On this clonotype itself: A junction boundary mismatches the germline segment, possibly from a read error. The CDR3, as DNA: TGTGTCAGCAGCTTAGATCGCAATCAGCCCCAGCATTTT. Translating it yields CVSSLDRNQPQHF. The rearrangement joins TRBV7-8 to TRBJ1-5; unclear D gene. The CDR3 runs to 13 residues. Germline V CDR1 and CDR2: SGHVS, FQNEAQ.

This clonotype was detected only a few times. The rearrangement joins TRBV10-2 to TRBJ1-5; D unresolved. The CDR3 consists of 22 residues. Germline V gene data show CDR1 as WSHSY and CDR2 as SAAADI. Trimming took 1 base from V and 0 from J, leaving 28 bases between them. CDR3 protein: CASSEYAWGNSRYDYSNQPQHF. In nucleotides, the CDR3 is TGCGCCAGCAGTGAGTACGCCTGGGGAAACTCCCGATACGATTATAGCAATCAGCCCCAGCATTTT.

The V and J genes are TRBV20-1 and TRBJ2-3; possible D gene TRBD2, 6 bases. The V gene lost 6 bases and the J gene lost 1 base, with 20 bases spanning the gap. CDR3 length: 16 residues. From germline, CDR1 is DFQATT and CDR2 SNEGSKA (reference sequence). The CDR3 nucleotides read TGCAGTGCCACCTGGCGGCGGGGTTATGGCACAGATACGCAGTATTTT. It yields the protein CSATWRRGYGTDTQYF.

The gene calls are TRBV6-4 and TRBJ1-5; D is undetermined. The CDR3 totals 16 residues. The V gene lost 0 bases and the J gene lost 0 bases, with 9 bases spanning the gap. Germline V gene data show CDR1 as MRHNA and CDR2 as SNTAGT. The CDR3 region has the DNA TGTGCCAGCAGTGACTCGACACGAAGTAGCAATCAGCCCCAGCATTTT. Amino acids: CASSDSTRSSNQPQHF.

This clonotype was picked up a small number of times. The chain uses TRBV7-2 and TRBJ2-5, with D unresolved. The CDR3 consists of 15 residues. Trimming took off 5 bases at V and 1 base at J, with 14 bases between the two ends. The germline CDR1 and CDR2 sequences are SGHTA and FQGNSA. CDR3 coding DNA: TGTGCCAGCAGCCCTCCGGAGAGAATCCAAGAGACCCAGTACTTC. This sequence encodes CASSPPERIQETQYF.

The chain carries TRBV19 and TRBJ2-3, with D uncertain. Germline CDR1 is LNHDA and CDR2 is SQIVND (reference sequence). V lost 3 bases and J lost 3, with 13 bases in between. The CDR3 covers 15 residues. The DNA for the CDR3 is TGTGCCAGTAGTATGGGCACCCGTCGAACAGATACGCAGTATTTT. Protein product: CASSMGTRRTDTQYF. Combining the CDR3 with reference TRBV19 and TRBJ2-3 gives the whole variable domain DGGITQSPKYLFRKEGQNVTLSCEQNLNHDAMYWYRQDPGQGLRLIYYSQIVNDFQKGDIAEGYSVSREKKESFPLTVTSAQKNPTAFYLCASSMGTRRTDTQYFGPGTRLTVL.

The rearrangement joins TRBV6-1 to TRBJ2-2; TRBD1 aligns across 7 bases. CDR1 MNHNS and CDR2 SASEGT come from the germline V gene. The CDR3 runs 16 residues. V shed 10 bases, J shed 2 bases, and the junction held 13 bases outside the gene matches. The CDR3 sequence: CATPGQASQNTGELFF. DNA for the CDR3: TGTGCCACCCCCGGACAGGCATCGCAAAACACCGGGGAGCTGTTTTTT.

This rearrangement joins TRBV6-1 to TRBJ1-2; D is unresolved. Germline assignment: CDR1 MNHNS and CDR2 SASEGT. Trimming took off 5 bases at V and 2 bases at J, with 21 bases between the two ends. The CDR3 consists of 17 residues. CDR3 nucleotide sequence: TGTGCCAGCAGTCCGGGTAGCGGATTAGGCGCGAACTATGGCTACACCTTC. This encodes CASSPGSGLGANYGYTF.

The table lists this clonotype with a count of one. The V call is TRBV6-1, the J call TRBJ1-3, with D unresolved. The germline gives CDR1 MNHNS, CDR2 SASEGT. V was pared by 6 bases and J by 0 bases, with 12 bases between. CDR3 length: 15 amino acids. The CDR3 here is CASRKGFLSGNTIYF. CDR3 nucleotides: TGTGCCAGCAGAAAGGGCTTCCTCTCTGGAAACACCATATATTTT.

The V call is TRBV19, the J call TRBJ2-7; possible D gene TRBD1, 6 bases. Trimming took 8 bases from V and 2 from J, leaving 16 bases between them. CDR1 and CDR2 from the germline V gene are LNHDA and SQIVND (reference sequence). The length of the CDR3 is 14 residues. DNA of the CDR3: TGTGCCAGTGAGAGCAGGGGAAAGACCTACGAGCAGTACTTC. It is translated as CASESRGKTYEQYF.

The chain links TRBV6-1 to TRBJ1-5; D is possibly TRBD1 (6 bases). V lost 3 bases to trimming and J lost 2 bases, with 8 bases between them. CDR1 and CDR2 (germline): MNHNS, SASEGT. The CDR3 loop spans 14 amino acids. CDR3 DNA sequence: TGTGCCAGCAGTGAGGCAGGGGGCAATCAGCCCCAGCATTTT. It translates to CASSEAGGNQPQHF.

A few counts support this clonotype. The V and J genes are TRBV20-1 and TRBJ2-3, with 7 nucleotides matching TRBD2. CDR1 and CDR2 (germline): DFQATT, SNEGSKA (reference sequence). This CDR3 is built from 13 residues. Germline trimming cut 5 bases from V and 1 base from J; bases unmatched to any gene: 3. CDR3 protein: CSARGEGTDTQYF. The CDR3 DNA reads TGCAGTGCTCGGGGGGAGGGCACAGATACGCAGTATTTT.

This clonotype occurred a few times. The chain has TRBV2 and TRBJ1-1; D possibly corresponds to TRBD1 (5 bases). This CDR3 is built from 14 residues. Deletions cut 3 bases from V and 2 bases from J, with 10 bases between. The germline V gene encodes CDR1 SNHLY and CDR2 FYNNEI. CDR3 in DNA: TGTGCCAGCAGTGAGGGCAGGGTAAACACTGAAGCTTTCTTT. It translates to CASSEGRVNTEAFF.